These 18 T cell receptor beta chains originate from one sample sequenced in a study of blood T cell repertoires in COVID-19. Sequenced by immunoSEQ multiplex PCR; TCRdb stores in-frame clones only, minus some. The repertoire includes around 300,000 clones, about nine tenths of them detected once, and 2% to 2.5% sits in the top ten. Input material: peripheral blood. The source of these receptors is a middle-aged man with acute or convalescent COVID-19.

This clone was seen more than once but under ten times. V and J are TRBV7-9 and TRBJ2-5, with 9 bases lining up with TRBD2. V gave up 8 bases and J gave up 5 bases; unmatched junction bases: 6. CDR1 SEHNR and CDR2 FQNEAQ come from the germline V gene (reference sequence). The CDR3 extends over 13 amino acids. The CDR3 loop is CASARGGGETQYF. CDR3 DNA sequence: TGTGCCAGCGCGCGGGGGGGAGGCGAGACCCAGTACTTC.

This clone was observed once. The chain links TRBV7-8 to TRBJ2-1; 9 bases map to TRBD2. Losses at the gene ends were 5 bases for V and 2 bases for J; bases not matched to a gene: 4. Germline-derived CDR1 and CDR2 are SGHVS and FQNEAQ. This CDR3 spans 15 amino acids. CDR3 residues: CASSPTSGPYNEQFF. The CDR3 region has the DNA TGTGCCAGCAGCCCGACTAGCGGCCCCTACAATGAGCAGTTCTTC.

The chain uses TRBV10-3 and TRBJ2-7; 7 positions match TRBD1. CDR1 is ENHRY and CDR2 is SYGVKD in the germline V gene. This CDR3 spans 13 amino acids. The V and J ends lost 8 bases and 1 base, in that order; junction bases with no gene match: 5. The CDR3 is CAIGGQISYEQYF. CDR3 DNA sequence: TGTGCCATCGGGGGACAGATATCCTACGAGCAGTACTTC.

The gene calls are TRBV27 and TRBJ1-6, with D possibly matching TRBD1 (6 bases). V dropped 1 base and J dropped 1 base, with 11 bases sitting between them. There are 17 residues in the CDR3. Germline values: CDR1 MNHEY, CDR2 SMNVEV (reference sequence). The DNA of the CDR3 is TGTGCCAGCAGTTTATACTTGGGACAATCCTATAATTCACCCCTCCACTTT. It codes for CASSLYLGQSYNSPLHF.

This chain links TRBV5-1 with TRBJ1-1, with TRBD1 matching 8 bases. This CDR3 has 16 amino acids. J was trimmed by 4 bases and V by 3 bases; bases with no gene match: 11. Germline V gives CDR1 SGHRS, CDR2 YFSETQ. The CDR3 DNA is TGCGCCAGCAGCTCCACAGGGGGTGCGGCCCGCACTGAAGCTTTCTTT. Translated: CASSSTGGAARTEAFF.

The chain uses TRBV9 and TRBJ1-2; 8 nucleotides line up with TRBD1. Trimming removed 3 bases from V and 4 bases from J; junction bases left unmatched: 2. The CDR3 spans 13 residues. Germline assignment: CDR1 SGDLS and CDR2 YYNGEE. The CDR3 protein is CASSGTGSYGYTF. The CDR3 nucleotides are TGTGCCAGCAGCGGGACAGGGTCCTATGGCTACACCTTC.

V gene TRBV12-3 or TRBV12-4 combines with J gene TRBJ2-7; D might be TRBD1 (5 bases). V gave up 5 bases and J gave up 5 bases, with 13 bases separating them. The CDR3 is made up of 13 amino acids. Here the CDR3 DNA reads TGTGCCAGCAGTCGGTCCCAGGGCGACGAGCAGTACTTC. Translation: CASSRSQGDEQYF.

This chain links TRBV5-6 with TRBJ1-1, with no clear D. Trimming stripped 5 bases from V and 0 bases from J, with 8 bases between. The CDR3 has 13 residues. Germline assignment: CDR1 SGHDT and CDR2 YYEEEE. CDR3 in amino acids: CASRRAMNTEAFF. In DNA form, the CDR3 reads TGTGCCAGCAGGCGAGCGATGAACACTGAAGCTTTCTTT.

This clone has only one observation. Here the CDR3 DNA reads TGTGCCAGCAGTGTTCTACTAGCGGGGGCAGATGAGCAGTTCTTC. This sequence encodes CASSVLLAGADEQFF. The chain joins TRBV2 to TRBJ2-1; TRBD2 matches at 11 bases. The CDR3 runs to 15 residues. Germline CDR1 SNHLY, CDR2 FYNNEI. The ends lost 4 bases at V and 8 bases at J; junction bases unmatched: 7.

This chain links TRBV3-1 (or the pseudogene TRBV3-2) with TRBJ1-6; 9 nucleotides line up with TRBD1. The germline gives CDR1 LGHDT, CDR2 YNNKEL (reference sequence). The CDR3 contains 16 residues. Trimming cost V 0 bases and J 9 bases; bases outside gene matches: 6. CDR3 region: CASSQDLTGGSSPLHF. CDR3 nucleotide sequence: TGTGCCAGCAGCCAAGATCTCACAGGGGGCAGTTCACCCCTCCACTTT.

The CDR3 sequence is CASSLAGHGGYEQYF. The CDR3 DNA sequence: TGTGCCAGCAGCTTGGCCGGACACGGGGGGTACGAGCAGTACTTC. The V call is TRBV5-5, the J call TRBJ2-7; TRBD2 aligns across 7 bases. Looked up from germline, CDR1 is SGHKS and CDR2 is YYEKEE (reference sequence). V shed 0 bases, J shed 4 bases, and the junction held 7 bases outside the gene matches. The CDR3 contains 15 residues.

This chain links TRBV4-2 with TRBJ2-3; D possibly corresponds to TRBD1 (6 bases). Trimming took 0 bases from V and 5 from J, leaving 18 bases between them. This CDR3 spans 17 amino acids. Looked up from germline, CDR1 is LGHNA and CDR2 is YNFKEQ. As DNA, the CDR3 is TGTGCCAGCAGCCAAGAAGGTTTCCGGCAGGGGATAGATACGCAGTATTTT. Its translation: CASSQEGFRQGIDTQYF.

This clone was recorded only once. A junction end diverges from the germline sequence, so it may reflect a read error. The rearrangement links TRBV5-4 to TRBJ2-1; the D gene is possibly TRBD2 (6 bases). The CDR3 covers 12 residues. Germline V gene lookup returns CDR1 SGHNT and CDR2 YYREEE (reference sequence). DNA of the CDR3: TGTGCCAGCAGCTTGGGTACGGGGGTAGGGATCTTC. Its translation is CASSLGTGVGIF.

The chain recombines TRBV7-3 with TRBJ1-2; a weak D match, TRBD1 (6 bases). CDR1 is SGHTA, CDR2 FQGTGA, per germline. The CDR3 extends over 15 amino acids. Trimming stripped 6 bases from V and 0 bases from J, with 14 bases between. CDR3 bases: TGTGCCAGCAGTGCCACAGGGCTATCTAACTATGGCTACACCTTC. Protein product: CASSATGLSNYGYTF.

This chain links TRBV28 with TRBJ2-5; tentative D call: TRBD2 (7 bases). This CDR3 contains 13 residues. CDR1 and CDR2 from the germline V gene are MDHEN and SYDVKM. Between the trimmed V and J ends, which lost 6 bases and 2 bases, there was a span of 10 bases. The CDR3 DNA is TGTGCCAGCAGGGGGGGGCCTCAAGAGACCCAGTACTTC. Protein: CASRGGPQETQYF.

The chain uses TRBV2 and TRBJ2-2; TRBD1 matches at 7 bases. This CDR3 has 15 amino acids. The trim removed 3 bases at V and 6 bases at J, leaving 7 bases unmatched. Germline assignment: CDR1 SNHLY and CDR2 FYNNEI. The CDR3 DNA is TGTGCCAGCAGTGAGTGGGACAGTCTTCCCGGGGAGCTGTTTTTT. Protein product: CASSEWDSLPGELFF. The full variable domain, rest sourced from reference TRBV2 and TRBJ2-2, is EPEVTQTPSHQVTQMGQEVILRCVPISNHLYFYWYRQILGQKVEFLVSFYNNEISEKSEIFDDQFSVERPDGSNFTLKIRSTKLEDSAMYFCASSEWDSLPGELFFGEGSRLTVL.

The V gene is TRBV30, the J gene TRBJ1-6; TRBD1 matches 11 bases. The germline V gene encodes CDR1 GTSNPN and CDR2 SVGIG (reference sequence). The CDR3 covers 16 residues. J gave up 10 bases and V 5 bases, and 13 bases lay outside the gene matches. The CDR3: CAWDSVGTGGWSPLHF. The CDR3, as DNA: TGTGCCTGGGACAGTGTTGGGACAGGGGGTTGGTCACCCCTCCACTTT.

The chain combines TRBV7-3 with TRBJ1-2; TRBD1 aligns across 10 bases. There are 13 residues in the CDR3. Germline lookup yields CDR1 SGHTA and CDR2 FQGTGA. V dropped 6 bases and J dropped 8; count of bases not matched to a gene: 6. CDR3 residues: CASSPGQGNGYTF. Written as DNA, the CDR3 is TGTGCCAGCAGTCCGGGACAGGGGAACGGCTACACCTTC.